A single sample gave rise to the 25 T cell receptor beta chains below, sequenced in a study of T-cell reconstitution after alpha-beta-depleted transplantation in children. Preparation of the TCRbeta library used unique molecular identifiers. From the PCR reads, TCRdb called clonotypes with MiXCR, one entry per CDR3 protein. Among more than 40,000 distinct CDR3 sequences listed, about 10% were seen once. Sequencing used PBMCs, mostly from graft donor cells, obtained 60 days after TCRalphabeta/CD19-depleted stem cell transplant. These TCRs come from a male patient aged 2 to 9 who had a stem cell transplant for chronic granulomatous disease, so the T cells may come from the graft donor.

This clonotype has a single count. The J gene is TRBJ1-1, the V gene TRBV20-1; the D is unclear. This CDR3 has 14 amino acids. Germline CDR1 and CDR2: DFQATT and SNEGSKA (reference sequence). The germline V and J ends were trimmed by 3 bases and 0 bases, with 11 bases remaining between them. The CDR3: CSASSMILNTEAFF. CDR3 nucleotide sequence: TGCAGTGCTAGTAGTATGATTTTGAACACTGAAGCTTTCTTT.

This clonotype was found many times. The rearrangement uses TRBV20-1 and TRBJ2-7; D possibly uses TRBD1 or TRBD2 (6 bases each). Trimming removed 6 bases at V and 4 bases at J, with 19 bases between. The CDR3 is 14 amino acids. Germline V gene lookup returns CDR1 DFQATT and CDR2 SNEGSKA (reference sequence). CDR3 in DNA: TGCAGTGCCACCCTCGGGGGCGGGCCTTACGAGCAGTACTTC. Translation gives CSATLGGGPYEQYF.

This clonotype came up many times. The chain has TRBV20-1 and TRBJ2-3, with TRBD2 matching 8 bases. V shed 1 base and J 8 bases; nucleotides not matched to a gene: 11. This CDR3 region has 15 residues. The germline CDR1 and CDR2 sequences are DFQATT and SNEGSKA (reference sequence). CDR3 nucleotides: TGCAGTGCTAGAGTAACTAGCGGACGTGGGGGTACGCAGTATTTT. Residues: CSARVTSGRGGTQYF.

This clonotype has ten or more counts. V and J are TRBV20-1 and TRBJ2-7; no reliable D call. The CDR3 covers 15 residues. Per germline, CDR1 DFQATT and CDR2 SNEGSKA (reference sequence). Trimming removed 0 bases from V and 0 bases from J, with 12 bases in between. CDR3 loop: CSARDRPLSSYEQYF. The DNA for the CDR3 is TGCAGTGCTAGAGACAGGCCCTTAAGCTCCTACGAGCAGTACTTC.

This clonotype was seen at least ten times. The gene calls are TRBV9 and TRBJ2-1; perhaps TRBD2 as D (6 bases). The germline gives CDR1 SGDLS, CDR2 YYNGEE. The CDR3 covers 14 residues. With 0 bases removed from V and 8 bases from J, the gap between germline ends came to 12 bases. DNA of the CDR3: TGTGCCAGCAGCGTAGGGGGGGTAAAGGATGAGCAGTTCTTC. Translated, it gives CASSVGGVKDEQFF.

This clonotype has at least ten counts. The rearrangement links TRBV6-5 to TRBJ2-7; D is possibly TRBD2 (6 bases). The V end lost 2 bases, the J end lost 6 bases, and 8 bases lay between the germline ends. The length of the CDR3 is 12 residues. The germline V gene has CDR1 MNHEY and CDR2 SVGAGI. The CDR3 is CASSYVGGEQYF. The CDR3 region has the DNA TGTGCCAGCAGTTACGTCGGGGGCGAGCAGTACTTC.

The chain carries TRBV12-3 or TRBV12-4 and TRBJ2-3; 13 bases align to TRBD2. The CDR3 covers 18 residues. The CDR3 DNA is TGTACCTTCAGTTTAGCTAGGACTAGCGGGAGAGGTACAGATACGCAGTATTTT. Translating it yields CTFSLARTSGRGTDTQYF.

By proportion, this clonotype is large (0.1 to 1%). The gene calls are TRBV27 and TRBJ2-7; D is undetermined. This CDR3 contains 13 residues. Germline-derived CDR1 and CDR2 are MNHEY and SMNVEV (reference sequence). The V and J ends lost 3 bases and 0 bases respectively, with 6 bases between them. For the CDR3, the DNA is TGTGCCAGCAGTTTCGGAGTCTCCTACGAGCAGTACTTC. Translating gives CASSFGVSYEQYF.

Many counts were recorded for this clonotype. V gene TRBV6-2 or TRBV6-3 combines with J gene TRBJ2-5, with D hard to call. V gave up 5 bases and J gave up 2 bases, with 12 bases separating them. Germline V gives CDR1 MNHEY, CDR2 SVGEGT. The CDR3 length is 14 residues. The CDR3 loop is CASSPHYLQETQYF. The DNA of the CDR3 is TGTGCCAGCAGTCCCCACTATCTTCAAGAGACCCAGTACTTC.

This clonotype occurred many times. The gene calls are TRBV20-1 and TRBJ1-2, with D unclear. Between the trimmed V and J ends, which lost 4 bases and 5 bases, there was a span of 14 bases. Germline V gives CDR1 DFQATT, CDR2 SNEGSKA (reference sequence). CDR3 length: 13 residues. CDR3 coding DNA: TGCAGTGCTAATCCCGGTGGTTGGTATGGCTACACCTTC. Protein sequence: CSANPGGWYGYTF.

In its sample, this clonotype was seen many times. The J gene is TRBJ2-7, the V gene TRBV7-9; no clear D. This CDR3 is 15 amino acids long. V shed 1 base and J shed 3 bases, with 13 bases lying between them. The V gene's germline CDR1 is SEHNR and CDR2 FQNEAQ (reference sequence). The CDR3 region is CASSLGPLASYEQYF. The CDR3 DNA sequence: TGTGCCAGCAGCTTAGGGCCCCTCGCGAGCTACGAGCAGTACTTC.

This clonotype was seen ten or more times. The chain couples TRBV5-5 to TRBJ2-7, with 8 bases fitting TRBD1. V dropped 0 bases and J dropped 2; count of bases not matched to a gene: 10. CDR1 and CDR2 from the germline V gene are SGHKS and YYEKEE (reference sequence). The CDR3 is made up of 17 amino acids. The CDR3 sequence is CASSLGTRQGSPYEQYF. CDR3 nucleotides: TGTGCCAGCAGCTTGGGGACCAGACAGGGGAGCCCCTACGAGCAGTACTTC.

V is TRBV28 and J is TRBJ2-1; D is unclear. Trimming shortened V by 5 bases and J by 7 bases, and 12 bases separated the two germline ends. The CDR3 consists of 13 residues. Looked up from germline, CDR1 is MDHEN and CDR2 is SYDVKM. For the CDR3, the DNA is TGTGCCAGCAGTAGACTGGGGATGAATGAGCAGTTCTTC. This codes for CASSRLGMNEQFF. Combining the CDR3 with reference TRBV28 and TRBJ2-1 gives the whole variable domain DVKVTQSSRYLVKRTGEKVFLECVQDMDHENMFWYRQDPGLGLRLIYFSYDVKMKEKGDIPEGYSVSREKKERFSLILESASTNQTSMYLCASSRLGMNEQFFGPGTRLTVL.

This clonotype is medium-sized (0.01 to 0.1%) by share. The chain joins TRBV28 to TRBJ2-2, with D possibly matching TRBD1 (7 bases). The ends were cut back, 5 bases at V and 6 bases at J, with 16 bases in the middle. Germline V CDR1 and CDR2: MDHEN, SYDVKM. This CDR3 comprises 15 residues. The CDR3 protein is CASSRGTEVSGELFF. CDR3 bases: TGTGCCAGCAGTCGCGGGACAGAGGTGTCCGGGGAGCTGTTTTTT.

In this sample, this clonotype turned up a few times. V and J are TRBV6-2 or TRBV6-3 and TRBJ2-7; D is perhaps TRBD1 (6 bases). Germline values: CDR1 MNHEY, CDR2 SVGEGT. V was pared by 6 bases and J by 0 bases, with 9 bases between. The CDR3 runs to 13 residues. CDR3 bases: TGTGCCAGCAGCACAGGGTTCTCCTACGAGCAGTACTTC. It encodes CASSTGFSYEQYF.

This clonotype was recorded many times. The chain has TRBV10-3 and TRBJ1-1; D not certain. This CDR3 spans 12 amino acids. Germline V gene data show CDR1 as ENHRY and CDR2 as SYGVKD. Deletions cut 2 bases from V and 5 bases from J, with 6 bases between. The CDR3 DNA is TGTGCCATCAGTGAGCCGGGAACTGAAGCTTTCTTT. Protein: CAISEPGTEAFF.

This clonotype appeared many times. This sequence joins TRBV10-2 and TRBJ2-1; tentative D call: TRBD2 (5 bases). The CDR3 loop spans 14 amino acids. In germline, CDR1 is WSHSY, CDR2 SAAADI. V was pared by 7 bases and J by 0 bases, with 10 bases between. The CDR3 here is CASIDAGSYNEQFF. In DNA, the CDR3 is TGCGCCAGCATCGACGCGGGCTCCTACAATGAGCAGTTCTTC.

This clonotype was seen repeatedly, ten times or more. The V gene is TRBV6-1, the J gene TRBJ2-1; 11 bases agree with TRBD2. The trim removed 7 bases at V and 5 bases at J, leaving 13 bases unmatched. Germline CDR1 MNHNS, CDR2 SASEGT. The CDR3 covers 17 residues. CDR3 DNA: TGTGCCAGCAAACCTACCGGGACTAGCGGTAAACACAATGAGCAGTTCTTC. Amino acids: CASKPTGTSGKHNEQFF.

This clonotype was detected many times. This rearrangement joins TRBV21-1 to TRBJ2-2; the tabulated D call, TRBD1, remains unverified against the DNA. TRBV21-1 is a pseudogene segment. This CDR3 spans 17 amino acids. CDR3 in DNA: TGTGCCAGCAGCAAAAAAAAAGGGACAGCGAACACCGGGGAGCTGTTTTTT. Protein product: CASSKKKGTANTGELFF.

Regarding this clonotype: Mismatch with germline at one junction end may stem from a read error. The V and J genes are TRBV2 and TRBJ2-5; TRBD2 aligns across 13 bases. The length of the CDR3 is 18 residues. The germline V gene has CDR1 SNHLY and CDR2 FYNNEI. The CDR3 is CAISPTTSGRARAETQYF. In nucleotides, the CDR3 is TGTGCCATCAGTCCCACCACTAGCGGGAGGGCCCGGGCAGAGACCCAGTACTTC.

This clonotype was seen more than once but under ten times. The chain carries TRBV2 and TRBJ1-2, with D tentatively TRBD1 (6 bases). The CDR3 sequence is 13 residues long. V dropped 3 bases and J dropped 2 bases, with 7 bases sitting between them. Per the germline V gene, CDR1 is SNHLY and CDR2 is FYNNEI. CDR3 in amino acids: CASSDRGNYGYTF. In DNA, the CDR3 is TGTGCCAGCAGTGACAGGGGAAACTATGGCTACACCTTC.

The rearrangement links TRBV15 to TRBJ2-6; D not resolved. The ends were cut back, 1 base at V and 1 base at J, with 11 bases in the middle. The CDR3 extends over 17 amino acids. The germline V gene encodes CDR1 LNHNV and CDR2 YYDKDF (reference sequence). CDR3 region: CATSRVGMGSGANVLTF. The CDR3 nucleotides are TGTGCCACCAGCAGAGTTGGGATGGGTTCTGGGGCCAACGTCCTGACTTTC.

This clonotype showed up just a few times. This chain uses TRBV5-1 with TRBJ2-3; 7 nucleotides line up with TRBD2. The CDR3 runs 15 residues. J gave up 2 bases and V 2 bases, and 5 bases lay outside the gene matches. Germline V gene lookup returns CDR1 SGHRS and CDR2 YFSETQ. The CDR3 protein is CASSFGGLITDTQYF. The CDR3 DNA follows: TGCGCCAGCAGCTTTGGGGGACTAATCACAGATACGCAGTATTTT.

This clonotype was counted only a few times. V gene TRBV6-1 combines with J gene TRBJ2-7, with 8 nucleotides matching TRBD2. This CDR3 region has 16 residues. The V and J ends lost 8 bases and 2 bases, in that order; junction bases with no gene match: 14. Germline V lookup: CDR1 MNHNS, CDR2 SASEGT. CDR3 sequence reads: CASGTKLADLAYEQYF. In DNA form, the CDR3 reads TGTGCCAGCGGGACCAAACTAGCGGATCTAGCCTACGAGCAGTACTTC.

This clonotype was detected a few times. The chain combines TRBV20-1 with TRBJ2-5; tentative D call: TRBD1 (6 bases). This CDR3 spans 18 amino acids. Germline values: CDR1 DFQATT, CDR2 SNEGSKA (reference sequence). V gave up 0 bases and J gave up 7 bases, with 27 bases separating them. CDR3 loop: CSARDVGAGTTFGVTQYF. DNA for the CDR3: TGCAGTGCTAGAGATGTGGGGGCAGGAACCACCTTCGGCGTGACCCAGTACTTC.